This T cell receptor (beta chain) was found in a study of T-cell memory formation after mild COVID-19. This clonotype was detected a few times. Antigen: not known. The CDR3 has 18 amino acids. Germline CDR1 is MGHRA and CDR2 is YSYEKL. Between the trimmed V and J ends, which lost 0 bases and 0 bases, there was a span of 16 bases. Findings and caveats of the study: CD4+ bias marked clones expanding day 15 to 37, unlike balanced contracting clones.

TCRdb used MiXCR to reprocess the 5' RACE reads, holding one entry per CDR3 protein. The repertoire consists of 450,000 to 700,000 distinct CDR3 sequences, with more than 15% occurring once and the leading ten covering 12%. Sequences were obtained from PBMCs or a T cell subset sorted from them (not recorded which). The source of this sequence is an adult woman who had mild COVID-19 (a few samples of this study predate the infection). Cell type and time point are not known. The rearrangement uses TRBV4-1 and TRBJ2-3; the D gene is possibly TRBD1 (6 bases). DNA of the CDR3: TGCGCCAGCAGCCAAGATGGTCGCAGGGGCGCTAGCACAGATACGCAGTATTTT. This codes for CASSQDGRRGASTDTQYF.